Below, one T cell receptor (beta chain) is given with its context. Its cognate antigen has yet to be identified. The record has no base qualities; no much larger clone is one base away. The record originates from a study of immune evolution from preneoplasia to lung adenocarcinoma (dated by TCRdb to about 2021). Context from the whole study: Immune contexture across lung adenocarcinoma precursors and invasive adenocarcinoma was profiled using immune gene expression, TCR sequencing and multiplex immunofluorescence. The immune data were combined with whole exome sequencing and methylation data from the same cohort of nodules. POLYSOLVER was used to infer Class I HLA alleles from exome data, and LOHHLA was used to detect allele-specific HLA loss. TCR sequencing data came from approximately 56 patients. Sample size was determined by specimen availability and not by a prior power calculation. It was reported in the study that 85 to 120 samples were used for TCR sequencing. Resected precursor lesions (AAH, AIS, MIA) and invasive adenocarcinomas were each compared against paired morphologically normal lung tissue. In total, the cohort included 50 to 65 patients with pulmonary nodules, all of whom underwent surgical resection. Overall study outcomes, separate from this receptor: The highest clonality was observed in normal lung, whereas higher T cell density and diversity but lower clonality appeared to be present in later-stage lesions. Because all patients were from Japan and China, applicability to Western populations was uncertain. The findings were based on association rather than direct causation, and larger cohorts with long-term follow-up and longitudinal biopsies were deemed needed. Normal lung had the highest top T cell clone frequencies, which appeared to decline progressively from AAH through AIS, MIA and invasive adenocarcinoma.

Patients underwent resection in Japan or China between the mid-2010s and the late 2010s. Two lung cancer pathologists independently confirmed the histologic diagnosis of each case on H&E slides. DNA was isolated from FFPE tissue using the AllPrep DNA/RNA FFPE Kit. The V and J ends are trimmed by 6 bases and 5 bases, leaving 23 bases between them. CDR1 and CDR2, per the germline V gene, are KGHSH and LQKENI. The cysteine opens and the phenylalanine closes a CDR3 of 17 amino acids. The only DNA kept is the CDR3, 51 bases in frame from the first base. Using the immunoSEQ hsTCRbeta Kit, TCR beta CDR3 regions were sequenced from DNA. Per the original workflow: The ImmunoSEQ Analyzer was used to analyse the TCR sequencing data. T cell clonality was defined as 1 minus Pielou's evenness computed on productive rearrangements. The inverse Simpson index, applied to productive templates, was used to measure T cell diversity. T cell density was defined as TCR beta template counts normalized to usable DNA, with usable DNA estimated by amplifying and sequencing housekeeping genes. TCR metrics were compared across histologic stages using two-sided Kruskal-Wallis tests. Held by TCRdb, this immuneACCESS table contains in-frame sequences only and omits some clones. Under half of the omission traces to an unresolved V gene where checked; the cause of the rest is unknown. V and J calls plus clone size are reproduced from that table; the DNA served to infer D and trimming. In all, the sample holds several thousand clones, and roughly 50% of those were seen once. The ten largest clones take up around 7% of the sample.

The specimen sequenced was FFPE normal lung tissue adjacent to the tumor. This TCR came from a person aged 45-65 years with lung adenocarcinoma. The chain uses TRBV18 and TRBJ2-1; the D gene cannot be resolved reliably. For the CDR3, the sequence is CASSRPSKGINDNEQFF. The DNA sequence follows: TGTGCCAGCTCCCGACCCAGTAAGGGAATTAATGACAATGAGCAGTTCTTC.